These 6 T cell receptor beta chains share one sample of origin, sequenced in a study of shared clonotypes between healthy human individuals. The protocol was immunoSEQ multiplex PCR, while the TCRdb copy is restricted to in-frame clones and leaves out a portion. Of nearly 500,000 clones listed, approximately 80% were seen once; the top ten hold 10% to 15%. The sequenced sample consisted of PBMCs. These receptors came from a woman aged 40 to 49 in good health. Some clones in this sample may be carry-over from other donors' samples.

The chain has TRBV30 and TRBJ2-1, with 11 bases that match TRBD2. The V gene's germline CDR1 is GTSNPN and CDR2 SVGIG (reference sequence). The J segment lost 6 bases and the V segment lost 3 bases, leaving 4 bases of the junction unmatched. The CDR3 extends over 14 amino acids. CDR3 amino acids: CAWRLAGVVNEQFF. In DNA, the CDR3 is TGTGCCTGGAGACTAGCGGGAGTTGTCAATGAGCAGTTCTTC.

V gene TRBV7-8 combines with J gene TRBJ2-2; 8 bases are a match to TRBD1. Germline trimming cut 5 bases from V and 2 bases from J; bases unmatched to any gene: 4. Germline CDR1 and CDR2: SGHVS and FQNEAQ. The CDR3 extends over 15 amino acids. CDR3 in amino acids: CASSPGTGNTGELFF. CDR3 sequence (DNA): TGTGCCAGCAGCCCCGGGACAGGAAACACCGGGGAGCTGTTTTTT.

The CDR3 DNA sequence: TGTGCCAGCAGCTTGTTATGGACAGGCTACACCTTC. Protein sequence: CASSLLWTGYTF. V gene TRBV6-1 combines with J gene TRBJ1-2; D possibly corresponds to TRBD1 (5 bases). V lost 6 bases to trimming and J lost 8 bases, with 13 bases between them. This CDR3 contains 12 residues. From germline, CDR1 is MNHNS and CDR2 SASEGT.

The chain recombines TRBV18 with TRBJ1-2; 9 nucleotides match TRBD1. This CDR3 comprises 14 residues. The V and J ends lost 3 bases and 5 bases, in that order; junction bases with no gene match: 4. Germline CDR1 is KGHSH and CDR2 is LQKENI. The chain's CDR3 is CASSPGQGAYGYTF. CDR3 bases: TGTGCCAGCTCACCGGGACAGGGAGCTTATGGCTACACCTTC.

This clone was recorded only once. The chain uses TRBV21-1 and TRBJ1-4; the table's TRBD1 call for D was not verified on the DNA. TRBV21-1 is noted as a pseudogene. The CDR3 consists of 15 residues. The CDR3 region has the DNA TGTGCCAGCAGCAAAGTAGTAGGGGTAGGTGAAAAACTGTTTTTT. Protein: CASSKVVGVGEKLFF.

This clone was seen only a few times. The J gene is TRBJ2-2, the V gene TRBV6-6; D call uncertain. V gave up 4 bases and J gave up 7 bases, with 7 bases separating them. From germline, CDR1 is MNHNY and CDR2 SVGAGI (reference sequence). This CDR3 is built from 12 residues. In DNA, the CDR3 is TGTGCCAGCAGTTTCCCTGACGGGGAGCTGTTTTTT. This sequence encodes CASSFPDGELFF.